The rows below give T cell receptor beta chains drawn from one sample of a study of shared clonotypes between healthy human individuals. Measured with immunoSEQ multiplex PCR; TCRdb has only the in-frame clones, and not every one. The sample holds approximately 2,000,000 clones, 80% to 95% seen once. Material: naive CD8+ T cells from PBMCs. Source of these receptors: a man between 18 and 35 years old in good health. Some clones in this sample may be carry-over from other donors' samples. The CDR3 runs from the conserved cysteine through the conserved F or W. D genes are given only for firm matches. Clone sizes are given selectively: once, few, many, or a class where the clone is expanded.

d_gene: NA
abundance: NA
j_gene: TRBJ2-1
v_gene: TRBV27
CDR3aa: CASSLIKTYNEQFF
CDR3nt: TGTGCCAGCAGTCTCATAAAGACCTACAATGAGCAGTTCTTC

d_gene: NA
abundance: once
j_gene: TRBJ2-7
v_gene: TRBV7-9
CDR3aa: CASSSMDGVLYEQYF
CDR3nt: TGTGCCAGCAGCTCAATGGACGGGGTACTGTACGAGCAGTACTTC

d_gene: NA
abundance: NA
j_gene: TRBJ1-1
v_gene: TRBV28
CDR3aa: CASSLVLGMNTEAFF
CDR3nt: TGTGCCAGCAGTTTAGTTCTGGGGATGAACACTGAAGCTTTCTTT

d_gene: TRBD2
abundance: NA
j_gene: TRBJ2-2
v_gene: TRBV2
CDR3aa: CASSIRSSGSRTGELFF
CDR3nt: TGTGCCAGCAGTATCCGCTCTAGCGGGAGTCGCACCGGGGAGCTGTTTTTT

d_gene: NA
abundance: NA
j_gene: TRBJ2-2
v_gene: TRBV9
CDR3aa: CASSVLAPRDTGELFF
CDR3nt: TGTGCCAGCAGCGTGTTAGCACCCCGAGACACCGGGGAGCTGTTTTTT

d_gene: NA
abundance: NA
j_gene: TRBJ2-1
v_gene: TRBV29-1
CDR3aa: CSVAFGGVPYNEQFF
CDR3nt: TGCAGCGTTGCTTTCGGTGGGGTCCCCTACAATGAGCAGTTCTTC

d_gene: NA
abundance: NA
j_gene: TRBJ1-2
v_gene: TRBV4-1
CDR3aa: CASRGLGAPYGYTF
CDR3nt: TGCGCCAGTCGCGGACTCGGGGCCCCCTATGGCTACACCTTC

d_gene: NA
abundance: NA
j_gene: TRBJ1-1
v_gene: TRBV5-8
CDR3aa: CASSFGQPNTEAFF
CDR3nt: TGTGCCAGCAGCTTCGGACAGCCGAACACTGAAGCTTTCTTT

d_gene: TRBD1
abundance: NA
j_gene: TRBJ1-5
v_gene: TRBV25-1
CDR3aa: CASSESGGQPQHF
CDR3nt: TGTGCCAGCAGTGAATCAGGGGGTCAGCCCCAGCATTTT

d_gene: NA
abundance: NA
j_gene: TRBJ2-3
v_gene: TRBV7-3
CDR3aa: CASSLAGTQYF
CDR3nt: TGTGCCAGCAGCTTGGCCGGAACGCAGTATTTT

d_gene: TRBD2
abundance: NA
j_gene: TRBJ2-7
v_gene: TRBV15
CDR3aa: CATSYSGLAAHTYEQYF
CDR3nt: TGTGCCACCAGCTACTCGGGACTAGCAGCCCACACCTACGAGCAGTACTTC

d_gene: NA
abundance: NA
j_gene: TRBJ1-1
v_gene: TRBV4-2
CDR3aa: CASSQERGGNGEAFF
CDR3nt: TGTGCCAGCAGCCAGGAGAGGGGAGGGAATGGTGAAGCTTTCTTT

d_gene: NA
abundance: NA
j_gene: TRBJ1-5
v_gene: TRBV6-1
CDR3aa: CATDLGPQHF
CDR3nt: TGTGCCACCGACCTGGGGCCCCAGCATTTT

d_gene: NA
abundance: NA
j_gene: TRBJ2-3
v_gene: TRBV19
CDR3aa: CASSLSVRGRGTDTQYF
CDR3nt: TGTGCCAGTAGTCTATCGGTCCGGGGCAGGGGCACAGATACGCAGTATTTT

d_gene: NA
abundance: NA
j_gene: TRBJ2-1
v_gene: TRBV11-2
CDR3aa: CASSLMVGSYNEQFF
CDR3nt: TGTGCCAGCAGCCTAATGGTAGGGTCCTACAATGAGCAGTTCTTC

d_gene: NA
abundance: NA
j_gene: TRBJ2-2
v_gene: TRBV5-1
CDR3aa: CASSPGVRNTGELFF
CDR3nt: TGCGCCAGCAGCCCCGGGGTCCGGAACACCGGGGAGCTGTTTTTT

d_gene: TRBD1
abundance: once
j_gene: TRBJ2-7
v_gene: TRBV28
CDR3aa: CASTGTGSTYEQYF
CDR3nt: TGTGCCAGCACGGGGACAGGTTCGACCTACGAGCAGTACTTC

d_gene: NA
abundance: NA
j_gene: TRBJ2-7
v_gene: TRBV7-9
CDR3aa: CASSLGGGSPGGEQYF
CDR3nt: TGTGCCAGCAGCTTAGGTGGGGGCAGTCCAGGTGGCGAGCAGTACTTC

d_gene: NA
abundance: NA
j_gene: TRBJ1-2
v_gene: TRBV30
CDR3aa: CAWSVHPWGTDGYTF
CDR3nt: TGTGCCTGGAGTGTACACCCATGGGGGACGGATGGCTACACCTTC

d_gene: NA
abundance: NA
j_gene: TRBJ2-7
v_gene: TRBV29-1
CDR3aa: CSVGKSYEQYF
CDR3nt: TGCAGCGTTGGAAAGTCCTACGAGCAGTACTTC

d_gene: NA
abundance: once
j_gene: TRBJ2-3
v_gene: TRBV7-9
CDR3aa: CASSLGADTQYF
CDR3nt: TGTGCCAGCAGCTTGGGGGCAGATACGCAGTATTTT

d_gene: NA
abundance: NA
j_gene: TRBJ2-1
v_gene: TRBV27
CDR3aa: CASSDLRSELSSYNEQFF
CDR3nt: TGTGCCAGCAGTGACCTCAGGAGTGAACTTAGCTCCTACAATGAGCAGTTCTTC

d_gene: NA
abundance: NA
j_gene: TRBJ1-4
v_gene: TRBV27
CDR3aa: CASKGVREKLFF
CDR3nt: TGTGCCAGCAAGGGTGTCCGGGAAAAACTGTTTTTT

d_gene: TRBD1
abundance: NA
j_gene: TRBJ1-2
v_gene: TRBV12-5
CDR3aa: CASGLVDGTGGVVVDYTF
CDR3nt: TGTGCTAGTGGTTTGGTAGACGGGACAGGGGGAGTTGTAGTAGACTACACCTTC

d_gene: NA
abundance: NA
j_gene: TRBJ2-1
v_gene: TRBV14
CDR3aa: CASSQVSANEQFF
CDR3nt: TGTGCCAGCAGCCAAGTTTCGGCCAATGAGCAGTTCTTC

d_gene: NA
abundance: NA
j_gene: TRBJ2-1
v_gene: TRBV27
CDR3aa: CASSFKGVDEQFF
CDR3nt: TGTGCCAGCAGTTTCAAGGGAGTCGATGAGCAGTTCTTC

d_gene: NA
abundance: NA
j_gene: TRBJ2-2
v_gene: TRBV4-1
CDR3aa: CASSQEGGFGGRGAGELFF
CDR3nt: TGCGCCAGCAGCCAAGAAGGGGGGTTCGGTGGGCGCGGGGCCGGGGAGCTGTTTTTT

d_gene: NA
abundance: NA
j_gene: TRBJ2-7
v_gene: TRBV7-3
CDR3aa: CASSSQGREQYF
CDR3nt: TGTGCCAGCAGCTCCCAGGGACGCGAGCAGTACTTC

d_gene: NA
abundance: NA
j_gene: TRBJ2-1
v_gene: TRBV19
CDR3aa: CASSIDDNEQFF
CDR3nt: TGTGCCAGTAGTATAGACGACAATGAGCAGTTCTTC

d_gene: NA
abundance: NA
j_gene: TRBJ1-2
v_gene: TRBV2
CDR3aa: CASIPTDTNYGYTF
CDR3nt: TGTGCCAGCATTCCGACAGACACTAACTATGGCTACACCTTC

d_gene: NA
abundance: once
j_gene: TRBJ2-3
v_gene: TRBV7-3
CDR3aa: CASSLVPSTDTQYF
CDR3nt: TGTGCCAGCAGCTTAGTACCTAGCACAGATACGCAGTATTTT